Listed below are T cell receptor beta chains from one sample, sequenced in a study of blood T cell repertoires in COVID-19. The table came from immunoSEQ multiplex PCR; TCRdb's copy has only in-frame clones and leaves some out. The repertoire holds about 80,000 clones, with approximately 83% as singletons. The specimen sequenced was peripheral blood. These receptors were obtained from a human donor in a cohort sampled during active COVID-19. The CDR3 runs from the conserved cysteine through the conserved F or W. A D gene is named only where the DNA matches it firmly. A clone size is listed for some rows: how often the clone was seen (once, few, many), or a class if it is expanded.

D gene	V gene	clone size	J gene	CDR3 protein	CDR3 DNA
-	TRBV7-2	-	TRBJ2-7	CASSPSPGLHEQYF	TGTGCCAGCAGTCCCTCCCCAGGGTTACACGAGCAGTACTTC
-	TRBV6-4	-	TRBJ2-7	CASSRTEASYEQYF	TGTGCCAGCAGTCGGACGGAGGCCTCCTACGAGCAGTACTTC
TRBD2	TRBV18	-	TRBJ2-7	CASSGGTSGTNEQYF	TGTGCCAGCTCCGGGGGGACTAGCGGGACAAACGAGCAGTACTTC
-	TRBV7-7	few	TRBJ2-5	CASSSRDAVAQYF	TGTGCCAGCAGCTCCAGGGATGCCGTGGCCCAGTACTTC
-	TRBV5-6	few	TRBJ1-5	CASSLLRGGNQPQHF	TGTGCCAGCAGCTTACTACGGGGGGGCAATCAGCCCCAGCATTTT
TRBD2	TRBV3-1/TRBV3-2	-	TRBJ2-1	CASSQTTSGSHEQFF	TGTGCCAGCAGCCAAACGACTAGCGGGAGCCATGAGCAGTTCTTC
TRBD2	TRBV6-2/TRBV6-3	once	TRBJ2-5	CASTPGLAGGAKETQYF	TGTGCCAGCACCCCGGGACTAGCGGGCGGTGCTAAAGAGACCCAGTACTTC
TRBD2	TRBV14	-	TRBJ2-1	CASSHREARYNEQFF	TGTGCCAGCAGCCATCGGGAGGCCCGCTACAATGAGCAGTTCTTC
-	TRBV6-6	-	TRBJ2-1	CASSSPQRSEQFF	TGTGCCAGCAGTTCTCCCCAGCGGTCTGAGCAGTTCTTC
TRBD1	TRBV5-6	-	TRBJ1-2	CASSPGTGGRNYGYTF	TGTGCCAGCAGCCCCGGGACAGGGGGACGGAACTATGGCTACACCTTC
TRBD2	TRBV7-2	-	TRBJ2-5	CASRLTGGLGETQYF	TGTGCCAGCAGATTAACGGGGGGGCTCGGTGAGACCCAGTACTTC
TRBD1	TRBV6-6	few	TRBJ1-5	CASRQDRESWQPQHF	TGTGCCAGCAGGCAGGACAGGGAAAGTTGGCAGCCCCAGCATTTT
-	TRBV5-1	-	TRBJ2-7	CASSPRQGTTGQQYF	TGCGCCAGCAGCCCCCGCCAGGGTACCACGGGTCAGCAGTACTTC
TRBD1	TRBV13	-	TRBJ2-7	CASSLLTGGLYEQYF	TGTGCCAGCAGCTTACTCACAGGGGGCCTTTACGAGCAGTACTTC
-	TRBV19	-	TRBJ1-4	CASSSRGRREKLFF	TGTGCCAGTAGTTCCCGGGGGAGGCGAGAAAAACTGTTTTTT
TRBD2	TRBV19	-	TRBJ2-7	CASSEAGGPYYEQYF	TGTGCCAGTAGTGAGGCGGGGGGACCCTACTACGAGCAGTACTTC
-	TRBV19	-	TRBJ2-1	CASSIGSLSSYNEQFF	TGTGCCAGTAGTATAGGGAGCCTAAGCTCCTACAATGAGCAGTTCTTC
-	TRBV14	-	TRBJ1-5	CASSISRNQPQHF	TGTGCCAGCAGCATATCTCGTAATCAGCCCCAGCATTTT
TRBD2	TRBV5-1	-	TRBJ2-3	CASSTSGAGTDTQYF	TGCGCCAGCAGCACCAGCGGGGCTGGTACAGATACGCAGTATTTT
TRBD2	TRBV29-1	-	TRBJ2-3	CSVEWREFRGDTQYF	TGCAGCGTTGAATGGCGGGAGTTCAGAGGGGATACGCAGTATTTT
-	TRBV3-1/TRBV3-2	-	TRBJ1-2	CASSKQDYGYTF	TGTGCCAGCAGCAAACAGGACTATGGCTACACCTTC
-	TRBV29-1	-	TRBJ1-2	CSVEDRQIYGYTF	TGCAGCGTTGAAGATCGACAGATTTATGGCTACACCTTC
-	TRBV7-7	once	TRBJ2-5	CASSPGDWAQETQYF	TGTGCCAGCAGCCCCGGGGACTGGGCCCAAGAGACCCAGTACTTC
-	TRBV7-3	few	TRBJ1-1	CASSLLGGNTEAFF	TGTGCCAGCAGCTTATTAGGAGGGAACACTGAAGCTTTCTTT
TRBD1	TRBV2	-	TRBJ1-6	CASSAGQGYNSPLHF	TGTGCCAGCAGTGCGGGACAGGGTTATAATTCACCCCTCCACTTT
TRBD1	TRBV18	-	TRBJ1-3	CASSSGGGGPGNTIYF	TGTGCCAGCTCATCAGGGGGAGGCGGCCCTGGAAACACCATATATTTT
TRBD1	TRBV15	-	TRBJ2-7	CATSTSGTGLPYEQYF	TGTGCCACCAGCACCTCCGGGACAGGGCTCCCCTACGAGCAGTACTTC